The 18 T cell receptor beta chains given below trace back to one sample, sequenced in a study of blood T cell repertoires in COVID-19 (TCRdb year 2020). Library method: the immunoSEQ multiplex PCR assay. Held by TCRdb, this immuneACCESS table contains in-frame sequences only and omits some clones. Under half of the omission traces to an unresolved V gene where checked; the cause of the rest is unknown. The sample table shows 95,000 to 110,000 clones, and over 70% are seen once. Under 15% of the sample lies in the top ten. Sequencing was carried out using peripheral blood. These receptors all come from a human donor in a cohort sampled during active or convalescent COVID-19.

This chain connects TRBV6-4 to TRBJ1-5; the D gene is possibly TRBD1 (6 bases). The CDR3 contains 11 residues. Germline V lookup: CDR1 MRHNA, CDR2 SNTAGT. V shed 7 bases and J shed 6 bases, with 7 bases lying between them. CDR3 region: CASNRVQPQHF. The CDR3 DNA follows: TGTGCCAGCAACAGGGTTCAGCCCCAGCATTTT.

The chain is built from TRBV19 and TRBJ1-3, with 7 bases matching TRBD1. The length of the CDR3 is 14 residues. The ends lost 4 bases at V and 9 bases at J; junction bases unmatched: 9. Germline CDR1 reads LNHDA; CDR2 reads SQIVND (reference sequence). The chain's CDR3 is CASSKTGTVGTIYF. DNA for the CDR3: TGTGCCAGTAGTAAGACCGGGACAGTTGGCACCATATATTTT.

This chain links TRBV24-1 with TRBJ2-3; 8 positions agree with TRBD1. The CDR3 is 16 amino acids. J gave up 3 bases and V 1 base, and 5 bases lay outside the gene matches. The V gene's germline CDR1 is KGHDR and CDR2 SFDVKD. CDR3 sequence (DNA): TGTGCCACCAGTGATTTTGGGACAGGATTTACAGATACGCAGTATTTT. Its protein product is CATSDFGTGFTDTQYF.

The chain recombines TRBV4-1 with TRBJ2-3, with D perhaps TRBD1 (6 bases). The germline gives CDR1 MGHRA, CDR2 YSYEKL. The CDR3 loop spans 13 amino acids. The V gene lost 4 bases and the J gene lost 5 bases, with 10 bases spanning the gap. This chain's CDR3 is CASSRIGGDTQYF. The CDR3 region has the DNA TGCGCCAGCAGCCGAATAGGGGGAGATACGCAGTATTTT.

This clone showed up just once. This chain connects TRBV29-1 to TRBJ1-1; D is undetermined. From germline, CDR1 is SQVTM and CDR2 ANQGSEA. The V gene lost 3 bases and the J gene lost 3 bases, with 5 bases spanning the gap. This CDR3 contains 11 residues. DNA of the CDR3: TGCAGCGTTGACAGATACACTGAAGCTTTCTTT. Protein product: CSVDRYTEAFF.

This rearrangement joins TRBV7-2 to TRBJ2-1, with 12 bases matching TRBD2. In germline, CDR1 is SGHTA, CDR2 FQGNSA. CDR3 length equals 17 residues. V lost 5 bases to trimming and J lost 7 bases; unmatched junction nucleotides: 12. The CDR3 nucleotides are TGTGCCAGCAGCGTGCGGACTAGCGGGGTCTCGGGTAATGAGCAGTTCTTC. It codes for CASSVRTSGVSGNEQFF.

There are a few counts of this clone. The CDR3 coding sequence is TGCGCCAGCAGCACCCAGCGGGGGATGGATGAGCAGTTCTTC. Protein sequence: CASSTQRGMDEQFF. The chain joins TRBV5-1 to TRBJ2-1, with 8 bases fitting TRBD2. The junction had 8 bases not matched to a gene; V was cut back by 4 bases and J by 8 bases. Germline loops: CDR1 SGHRS, CDR2 YFSETQ. The CDR3 loop spans 14 amino acids.

The CDR3 DNA reads as TGTGCCAGCTCGATCGACCCGGGAGATCAGCCCCAGCATTTT. This gives the protein CASSIDPGDQPQHF. V is TRBV18 and J is TRBJ1-5; D is uncertain. Germline CDR1 KGHSH, CDR2 LQKENI. The CDR3 runs to 14 residues. V gave up 6 bases and J gave up 5 bases, with 14 bases separating them.

The gene calls are TRBV11-2 and TRBJ2-5; tentatively, D is TRBD1 (6 bases). Looked up from germline, CDR1 is SGHAT and CDR2 is FQNNGV. Trimming stripped 5 bases from V and 5 bases from J, with 18 bases between. This CDR3 contains 15 residues. The CDR3 nucleotides are TGTGCCAGCAGCGGTACGGGACACGAGGGGGAGACCCAGTACTTC. It is translated as CASSGTGHEGETQYF.

The chain uses TRBV11-3 and TRBJ2-1; 9 bases fit TRBD2. CDR3 length equals 15 residues. V dropped 6 bases and J dropped 8; count of bases not matched to a gene: 11. CDR1 and CDR2 from the germline V gene are SGHNT and YENEEA. The CDR3 sequence is CASRYSGGVRDEQFF. The CDR3 DNA reads TGTGCCAGCAGATATAGCGGGGGTGTGCGGGATGAGCAGTTCTTC. Complete variable domain (other parts from reference TRBV11-3 and TRBJ2-1): EAGVVQSPRYKIIEKKQPVAFWCNPISGHNTLYWYLQNLGQGPELLIRYENEEAVDDSQLPKDRFSAERLKGVDSTLKIQPAELGDSAVYLCASRYSGGVRDEQFFGPGTRLTVL.

The chain employs TRBV2 and TRBJ2-5; a possible D gene is TRBD1 (6 bases). Trimming left V 4 bases short and J 2 bases short, with 14 bases between. Per the germline V gene, CDR1 is SNHLY and CDR2 is FYNNEI. The CDR3 contains 15 residues. The chain's CDR3 is CASSGGTSTQETQYF. The CDR3 nucleotides read TGTGCCAGCAGTGGTGGGACAAGTACTCAAGAGACCCAGTACTTC.

This clone showed up just once. The chain recombines TRBV7-9 with TRBJ2-3, with 10 bases that match TRBD1. Germline lookup yields CDR1 SEHNR and CDR2 FQNEAQ (reference sequence). The CDR3 sequence is 14 residues long. Trimming at V came to 4 bases and at J to 6 bases, leaving 4 bases not matched to a gene. CDR3 loop: CASSSDRGMDTQYF. DNA for the CDR3: TGTGCCAGCAGCTCGGACAGGGGGATGGATACGCAGTATTTT.

The chain couples TRBV7-2 to TRBJ2-7; 7 nucleotides agree with TRBD1. Germline V CDR1 and CDR2: SGHTA, FQGNSA. With V trimmed by 3 bases and J by 2 bases, 7 bases remained unmatched. The CDR3 spans 15 residues. In nucleotides, the CDR3 is TGTGCCAGCAGCTTGGCGCTGGGACAGACCTACGAGCAGTACTTC. Protein product: CASSLALGQTYEQYF.

The V and J genes are TRBV3-1 (or the pseudogene TRBV3-2) and TRBJ1-2; TRBD1 might be the D (5 bases). The CDR3 sequence is 12 residues long. Trimming stripped 1 base from V and 7 bases from J, with 7 bases between. Looked up from germline, CDR1 is LGHDT and CDR2 is YNNKEL (reference sequence). As DNA, the CDR3 is TGTGCCAGCAGCCAAGGCGGGGGTGGCTACACCTTC. This sequence encodes CASSQGGGGYTF.

V usage is TRBV14 and J usage is TRBJ1-1, with D uncertain. The CDR3 contains 14 residues. Trimming shortened V by 0 bases and J by 5 bases, and 10 bases separated the two germline ends. Germline assignment: CDR1 SGHDN and CDR2 FVKESK. In DNA, the CDR3 is TGTGCCAGCAGCCAAGAGGGGAGTTGGACTGAAGCTTTCTTT. Its protein product is CASSQEGSWTEAFF. The full variable domain, with the rest looked up from reference TRBV14 and TRBJ1-1, is EAGVTQFPSHSVIEKGQTVTLRCDPISGHDNLYWYRRVMGKEIKFLLHFVKESKQDESGMPNNRFLAERTGGTYSTLKVQPAELEDSGVYFCASSQEGSWTEAFFGQGTRLTVV.

This rearrangement joins TRBV19 to TRBJ2-1; no definite D call. CDR1 is LNHDA, CDR2 SQIVND, per germline (reference sequence). V dropped 3 bases and J dropped 4 bases, with 19 bases sitting between them. This CDR3 has 17 amino acids. Written as DNA, the CDR3 is TGTGCCAGTAGTATCCTCTTTAGCAGTTTCCAATACAATGAGCAGTTCTTC. Its protein is CASSILFSSFQYNEQFF.

The gene calls are TRBV7-9 and TRBJ1-5; weak D call: TRBD1 (5 bases). CDR1 is SEHNR and CDR2 is FQNEAQ in the germline V gene (reference sequence). The V and J ends lost 1 base and 4 bases respectively, with 11 bases between them. This CDR3 has 15 amino acids. CDR3 DNA: TGTGCCAGCAGCTTAGGAACAGGTGGAAATCAGCCCCAGCATTTT. This codes for CASSLGTGGNQPQHF.

This chain joins TRBV2 and TRBJ1-5; the D gene is possibly TRBD1 (5 bases). V was trimmed by 4 bases and J by 1 base, leaving 11 bases between them. There are 15 residues in the CDR3. Per germline, CDR1 SNHLY and CDR2 FYNNEI. CDR3 sequence: CASSGSGLSNQPQHF. CDR3 coding DNA: TGTGCCAGCAGTGGTTCGGGACTGAGCAATCAGCCCCAGCATTTT.